This paragraph reports one T cell receptor (beta chain). The sample comes from a study of cytomegalovirus exposure and HLA in healthy donors. Primers included in the PCR were 60 Vbeta and 13 Jbeta primers. Measured with immunoSEQ multiplex PCR; TCRdb has only the in-frame clones, and not every one. Counted here are about 210,000 clones, about 75% occurring once; the ten biggest clones make up over 1.5%. Sequencing was done on a sample of PBMCs. This TCR came from a male donor in good health and CMV-seronegative.

In DNA form, the CDR3 reads TGTGCCAGCAGCCCCTCCAAAGGGGGTGGCACCGGGGAGCTGTTTTTT. It codes for CASSPSKGGGTGELFF. The chain couples TRBV7-9 to TRBJ2-2; possible D gene TRBD1, 6 bases. V was shortened by 5 bases and J by 4 bases, with 17 bases between the two germline ends. There are 16 residues in the CDR3. CDR1 SEHNR and CDR2 FQNEAQ come from the germline V gene (reference sequence).